The 15 T cell receptor beta chains given below trace back to one sample, sequenced in a study of blood T cell repertoires in COVID-19. The table came from immunoSEQ multiplex PCR; TCRdb's copy has only in-frame clones and leaves some out. The repertoire holds about 280,000 clones, around 83% seen once, with roughly 4.7% in the top ten. The sample comprised PBMCs or T cells enriched from blood (not recorded which). These receptors were taken from a man in his forties or fifties who had been exposed to COVID-19.

The gene calls are TRBV12-5 and TRBJ2-1, with D possibly being TRBD2 (6 bases). The CDR3 totals 15 residues. V lost 7 bases and J 4 bases, leaving 17 bases between the germline ends. Germline V gene sequence: CDR1 LGHNT, CDR2 FRNRAP. CDR3 loop: CASEGIGGIYNEQFF. DNA of the CDR3: TGTGCTAGTGAGGGAATTGGCGGGATATACAATGAGCAGTTCTTC. Full variable domain (missing parts from reference TRBV12-5 and TRBJ2-1): DARVTQTPRHKVTEMGQEVTMRCQPILGHNTVFWYRQTMMQGLELLAYFRNRAPLDDSGMPKDRFSAEMPDATLATLKIQPSEPRDSAVYFCASEGIGGIYNEQFFGPGTRLTVL.

V gene TRBV19 combines with J gene TRBJ2-7; a weak D match, TRBD2 (6 bases). Between the trimmed V and J ends, which lost 5 bases and 5 bases, there was a span of 16 bases. The CDR3 totals 14 residues. The germline V gene has CDR1 LNHDA and CDR2 SQIVND (reference sequence). CDR3 coding DNA: TGTGCCAGTAGTCCACTCGGGAGTCTCGACGAGCAGTACTTC. This gives the protein CASSPLGSLDEQYF.

V gene TRBV12-3 or TRBV12-4 combines with J gene TRBJ2-3, with no clear D. V lost 6 bases and J 2 bases, leaving 6 bases between the germline ends. This CDR3 contains 12 residues. CDR3 amino acids: CASRSITDTQYF. CDR3 nucleotides: TGTGCCAGCAGGTCTATCACAGATACGCAGTATTTT.

The chain links TRBV19 to TRBJ2-3; D call uncertain. Trimming shortened V by 1 base and J by 0 bases, and 5 bases separated the two germline ends. The germline CDR1 and CDR2 sequences are LNHDA and SQIVND (reference sequence). The CDR3 is 14 residues long. The CDR3 region has the DNA TGTGCCAGTAGTATAGGGCCTAGCACAGATACGCAGTATTTT. This sequence encodes CASSIGPSTDTQYF. Based on the CDR3 plus reference TRBV19 and TRBJ2-3, the full variable domain is DGGITQSPKYLFRKEGQNVTLSCEQNLNHDAMYWYRQDPGQGLRLIYYSQIVNDFQKGDIAEGYSVSREKKESFPLTVTSAQKNPTAFYLCASSIGPSTDTQYFGPGTRLTVL.

There are a few counts of this clone. The chain uses TRBV10-3 and TRBJ1-2; 7 bases agree with TRBD1. J was trimmed by 8 bases and V by 2 bases; bases with no gene match: 11. Germline V lookup: CDR1 ENHRY, CDR2 SYGVKD. CDR3 length equals 15 residues. Here the CDR3 reads CAISEVGGGSQGYTF. CDR3 DNA sequence: TGTGCCATCAGTGAGGTAGGGGGCGGATCTCAGGGCTACACCTTC.

The rearrangement joins TRBV14 to TRBJ1-1; D remains ambiguous. CDR1 and CDR2 (germline): SGHDN, FVKESK. The V end was cut by 2 bases, the J end by 4 bases, with 5 bases between. This CDR3 has 12 amino acids. The CDR3 here is CASSQLSTEAFF. The CDR3 DNA follows: TGTGCCAGCAGCCAACTTTCCACTGAAGCTTTCTTT.

J is TRBJ1-1 and V is TRBV19; a weak D match, TRBD1 (5 bases). Between the trimmed V and J ends, which lost 5 bases and 1 base, there was a span of 20 bases. Germline V gene sequence: CDR1 LNHDA, CDR2 SQIVND (reference sequence). The CDR3 has 17 amino acids. CDR3 nucleotide sequence: TGTGCCAGTAGTCCTCGATTCAGACAGCAACAGAACACTGAAGCTTTCTTT. Translation: CASSPRFRQQQNTEAFF.

The chain links TRBV27 to TRBJ2-5; TRBD1 might be the D (6 bases). Germline CDR1 MNHEY, CDR2 SMNVEV (reference sequence). The CDR3 length is 15 residues. With 7 bases removed from V and 5 bases from J, the gap between germline ends came to 20 bases. The CDR3 sequence is CASNSRNRVGETQYF. In nucleotides, the CDR3 is TGTGCCAGCAATTCCCGAAACAGGGTCGGGGAGACCCAGTACTTC.

This clone was detected a few times. The chain couples TRBV3-1 (or the pseudogene TRBV3-2) to TRBJ1-6; 9 bases are a match to TRBD1. Germline values: CDR1 LGHDT, CDR2 YNNKEL (reference sequence). The ends lost 1 base at V and 10 bases at J; junction bases unmatched: 2. The CDR3 is made up of 14 amino acids. CDR3 sequence reads: CASSQVQGASPLHF. Here the CDR3 DNA reads TGTGCCAGCAGCCAAGTACAGGGGGCATCACCCCTCCACTTT.

CDR3 nucleotides: TGTGCCAGCAGCTTAGTGTACAGGGCTAATGAAAAACTGTTTTTT. Protein product: CASSLVYRANEKLFF. The chain links TRBV7-2 to TRBJ1-4; maybe TRBD1 (6 bases). Germline V lookup: CDR1 SGHTA, CDR2 FQGNSA. The CDR3 has 15 residues. The germline V and J ends were trimmed by 1 base and 3 bases, with 9 bases remaining between them.

This clone was seen more than once but under ten times. The chain couples TRBV2 to TRBJ1-2; 11 bases line up with TRBD1. The CDR3 contains 15 residues. The germline gives CDR1 SNHLY, CDR2 FYNNEI. The trim removed 6 bases at V and 2 bases at J, leaving 5 bases unmatched. CDR3 region: CASRSGTGGNYGYTF. The CDR3 bases are TGTGCCAGCAGGAGCGGGACAGGGGGGAACTATGGCTACACCTTC.

This clone is a singleton in its sample. The chain uses TRBV11-2 and TRBJ1-1; D remains unclear. Germline lookup yields CDR1 SGHAT and CDR2 FQNNGV. The CDR3 is made up of 13 amino acids. Deletions cut 3 bases from V and 6 bases from J, with 11 bases between. The CDR3 sequence is CASSFGGRAEAFF. The CDR3 DNA reads TGTGCCAGCAGCTTCGGAGGGAGGGCTGAAGCTTTCTTT.

This clone was seen a single time. This sequence joins TRBV27 and TRBJ2-1, with 10 bases that match TRBD1. Trimming at V came to 1 base and at J to 6 bases, leaving 12 bases not matched to a gene. The CDR3 sequence is 18 residues long. CDR1 and CDR2 (germline): MNHEY, SMNVEV (reference sequence). CDR3 in DNA: TGTGCCAGCAGTTTATATGGACAGGGGGGTTCCTTTTTCAATGAGCAGTTCTTC. Translated: CASSLYGQGGSFFNEQFF.

V gene TRBV5-1 combines with J gene TRBJ2-5, with 10 bases aligning to TRBD1. The V segment lost 4 bases and the J segment 3 bases; nucleotides outside the gene matches: 3. Germline CDR1 SGHRS, CDR2 YFSETQ. There are 14 residues in the CDR3. CDR3 protein: CASSVGQGEETQYF. For the CDR3, the DNA is TGCGCCAGCAGCGTCGGACAGGGGGAAGAGACCCAGTACTTC.

The CDR3 sequence is CASSLLVLRGFTDTQYF. The CDR3 DNA follows: TGTGCCAGCAGCCTTCTGGTCCTAAGGGGGTTCACAGATACGCAGTATTTT. V gene TRBV7-9 combines with J gene TRBJ2-3, with D tentatively TRBD1 (6 bases). V lost 5 bases, J lost 2 bases, and 20 bases lay in between. CDR1 is SEHNR, CDR2 FQNEAQ, per germline (reference sequence). The CDR3 has 17 residues. The whole variable domain, remainder taken from reference TRBV7-9 and TRBJ2-3, is DTGVSQNPRHKITKRGQNVTFRCDPISEHNRLYWYRQTLGQGPEFLTYFQNEAQLEKSRLLSDRFSAERPKGSFSTLEIQRTEQGDSAMYLCASSLLVLRGFTDTQYFGPGTRLTVL.